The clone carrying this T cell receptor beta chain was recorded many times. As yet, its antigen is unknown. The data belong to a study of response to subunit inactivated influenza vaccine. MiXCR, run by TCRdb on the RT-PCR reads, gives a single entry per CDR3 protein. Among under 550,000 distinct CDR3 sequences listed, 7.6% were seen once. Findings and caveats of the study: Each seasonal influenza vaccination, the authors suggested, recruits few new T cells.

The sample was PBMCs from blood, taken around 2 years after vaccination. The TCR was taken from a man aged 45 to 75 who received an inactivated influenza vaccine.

CDR3 protein: CASSLGLAVETQYF. CDR3 coding DNA: TGTGCCAGCAGTTTAGGACTAGCGGTAGAGACCCAGTACTTC. V gene TRBV12-3 or TRBV12-4 combines with J gene TRBJ2-5; 9 bases match TRBD2. V trimming: 1 base; J trimming: 4 bases; junction bases outside the gene matches: 1. The CDR3 has 14 residues.